These 8 T cell receptor beta chains came from one sample sequenced in a study of blood T cell repertoires in COVID-19. Produced via immunoSEQ multiplex PCR; TCRdb's table is partial and in-frame only. Counted here are under 150,000 clones, about 80% occurring once; the ten biggest clones make up 2.5% to 3%. Sequencing was done on a sample of PBMCs or T cells enriched from blood (not recorded which). The receptors shown here come from a woman between 45 and 65 years old who had recovered from COVID-19.

The chain combines TRBV15 with TRBJ1-4; no firm D call. Trimming removed 4 bases at V and 0 bases at J, with 9 bases between. Germline loops: CDR1 LNHNV, CDR2 YYDKDF (reference sequence). This CDR3 comprises 15 residues. In nucleotides, the CDR3 is TGTGCCACCAGCACTTCGCGGGCAACTAATGAAAAACTGTTTTTT. Encoded protein: CATSTSRATNEKLFF. Variable domain in full (rest from reference TRBV15 and TRBJ1-4): DAMVIQNPRYQVTQFGKPVTLSCSQTLNHNVMYWYQQKSSQAPKLLFHYYDKDFNNEADTPDNFQSRRPNTSFCFLDIRSPGLGDTAMYLCATSTSRATNEKLFFGSGTQLSVL.

This sequence joins TRBV28 and TRBJ1-6; possible D gene TRBD1, 6 bases. This CDR3 has 14 amino acids. Looked up from germline, CDR1 is MDHEN and CDR2 is SYDVKM. V was pared by 5 bases and J by 14 bases, with 19 bases between. The CDR3, as DNA: TGTGCCAGCAGTCCACCCGGGGGGACATCCTCCCTCCACTTT. Residues: CASSPPGGTSSLHF.

This clone was recorded only once. DNA of the CDR3: TGTGCCAGCAGTGACCAAGAGGGGACAGGGGGTGGCTACACCTTC. This encodes CASSDQEGTGGGYTF. The chain has TRBV6-4 and TRBJ1-2; 11 nucleotides match TRBD1. The germline V gene has CDR1 MRHNA and CDR2 SNTAGT. V was clipped by 2 bases and J by 7 bases; unmatched bases: 6. The CDR3 is 15 residues long.

The V call is TRBV7-2, the J call TRBJ2-2; no clear D gene. Germline CDR1 reads SGHTA; CDR2 reads FQGNSA. The CDR3 sequence is 16 residues long. Trimming shortened V by 1 base and J by 0 bases, and 9 bases separated the two germline ends. The CDR3 is CASSLVGGPNTGELFF. CDR3 nucleotide sequence: TGTGCCAGCAGCTTAGTTGGCGGCCCGAACACCGGGGAGCTGTTTTTT.

The V gene is TRBV3-1 (or the pseudogene TRBV3-2), the J gene TRBJ2-3; possible D gene TRBD1, 6 bases. The germline CDR1 and CDR2 sequences are LGHDT and YNNKEL (reference sequence). This CDR3 comprises 15 residues. Trimming stripped 4 bases from V and 2 bases from J, with 13 bases between. The CDR3 region has the DNA TGTGCCAGCAGCCCCCGGCCGGGACACACAGATACGCAGTATTTT. Protein sequence: CASSPRPGHTDTQYF.

The chain employs TRBV19 and TRBJ1-1; D is undetermined. CDR1 and CDR2 (germline): LNHDA, SQIVND (reference sequence). This CDR3 region has 16 residues. Trimming took off 0 bases at V and 0 bases at J, with 11 bases between the two ends. The CDR3 protein is CASSIDSFEMNTEAFF. As DNA, the CDR3 is TGTGCCAGTAGTATAGACTCCTTTGAGATGAACACTGAAGCTTTCTTT.

This clone was seen more than once but under ten times. The chain couples TRBV3-1 (or the pseudogene TRBV3-2) to TRBJ2-7; 7 positions agree with TRBD2. Germline V lookup: CDR1 LGHDT, CDR2 YNNKEL (reference sequence). The V and J ends lost 3 bases and 1 base, in that order; junction bases with no gene match: 3. There are 14 residues in the CDR3. The CDR3 here is CASSQLADSYEQYF. CDR3 nucleotides: TGTGCCAGCAGCCAGCTAGCGGATTCCTACGAGCAGTACTTC.

This rearrangement joins TRBV2 to TRBJ2-3, with a weak D call TRBD2 (5 bases). Germline CDR1 and CDR2: SNHLY and FYNNEI. The CDR3 has 15 residues. The ends were cut back, 3 bases at V and 0 bases at J, with 10 bases in the middle. This CDR3 reads CASSDGAASTDTQYF. The CDR3 region has the DNA TGTGCCAGCAGTGACGGAGCGGCAAGCACAGATACGCAGTATTTT.